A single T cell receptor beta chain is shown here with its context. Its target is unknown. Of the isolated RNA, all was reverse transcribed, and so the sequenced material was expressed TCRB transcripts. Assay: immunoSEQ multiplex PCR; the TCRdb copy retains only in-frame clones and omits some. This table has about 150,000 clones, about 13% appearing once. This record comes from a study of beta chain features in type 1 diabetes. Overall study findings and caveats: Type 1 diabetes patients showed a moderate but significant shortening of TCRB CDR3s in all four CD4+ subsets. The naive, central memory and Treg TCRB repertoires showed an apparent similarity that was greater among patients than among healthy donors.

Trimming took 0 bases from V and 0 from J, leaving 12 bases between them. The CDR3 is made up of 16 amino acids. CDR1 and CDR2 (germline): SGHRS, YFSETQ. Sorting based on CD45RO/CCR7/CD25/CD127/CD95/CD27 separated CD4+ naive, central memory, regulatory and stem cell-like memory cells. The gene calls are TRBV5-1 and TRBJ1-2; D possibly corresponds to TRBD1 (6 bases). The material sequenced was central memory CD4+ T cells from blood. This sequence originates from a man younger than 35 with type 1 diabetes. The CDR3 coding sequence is TGCGCCAGCAGCTTGGCAGCAGGGGATACTAACTATGGCTACACCTTC. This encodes CASSLAAGDTNYGYTF.